The 6 T cell receptor beta chains reported below all come from one sample, sequenced in a study of shared clonotypes between healthy human individuals. This table comes from immunoSEQ multiplex PCR, and its TCRdb copy is limited to in-frame clones, with some not included. This table holds about 2.3 million clones, roughly 90% found once. The sample comprised naive CD4+ T cells from PBMCs. The subset: CD45RA+ positively selected. These receptors were obtained from a man younger than 35 in good health. Some clones in this sample may be carry-over from other donors' samples.

This clone has a handful of counts. The chain carries TRBV25-1 and TRBJ1-1; D might be TRBD1 (6 bases). V lost 1 base, J lost 4 bases, and 16 bases lay in between. The CDR3 spans 16 residues. The V gene's germline CDR1 is MGHDK and CDR2 SYGVNS. The CDR3 protein is CASSEFNRAGVTEAFF. The CDR3 region has the DNA TGTGCCAGCAGTGAATTTAACAGGGCGGGAGTCACTGAAGCTTTCTTT.

The V gene is TRBV5-4, the J gene TRBJ1-4; D unclear. This CDR3 is 16 amino acids long. CDR1 and CDR2 (germline): SGHNT, YYREEE (reference sequence). V dropped 0 bases and J dropped 6 bases, with 15 bases sitting between them. The CDR3 bases are TGTGCCAGCAGCTTGGGGACCCTCACCCAGGATGAAAAACTGTTTTTT. It is translated as CASSLGTLTQDEKLFF.

The V call is TRBV7-2, the J call TRBJ1-5; 10 bases match TRBD1. V gave up 5 bases and J gave up 4 bases; unmatched junction bases: 8. The CDR3 sequence is 16 residues long. Germline loops: CDR1 SGHTA, CDR2 FQGNSA. This CDR3 reads CASSRTGGLGNQPQHF. The CDR3 nucleotides are TGTGCCAGCAGCCGGACAGGGGGTTTGGGGAATCAGCCCCAGCATTTT.

The chain recombines TRBV9 with TRBJ2-2; D might be TRBD2 (6 bases). The V gene's germline CDR1 is SGDLS and CDR2 YYNGEE. V was clipped by 3 bases and J by 1 base, with 16 bases between them. This CDR3 region has 17 residues. In nucleotides, the CDR3 is TGTGCCAGCAGCGCCAAGGAGGGGCCCCAGAACACCGGGGAGCTGTTTTTT. Translating it yields CASSAKEGPQNTGELFF. Filled out from reference TRBV9 and TRBJ2-2, the complete variable domain reads DSGVTQTPKHLITATGQRVTLRCSPRSGDLSVYWYQQSLDQGLQFLIQYYNGEERAKGNILERFSAQQFPDLHSELNLSSLELGDSALYFCASSAKEGPQNTGELFFGEGSRLTVL.

Regarding this clone: Other DNA sequences in this sample translate to the same CDR3. This chain links TRBV5-1 with TRBJ2-3, with 10 bases aligning to TRBD2. CDR1 and CDR2 from the germline V gene are SGHRS and YFSETQ. The ends lost 3 bases at V and 3 bases at J; junction bases unmatched: 4. The CDR3 has 15 amino acids. The CDR3 sequence: CASSSGTSVTDTQYF. DNA of the CDR3: TGCGCCAGCAGCTCCGGGACTAGCGTTACAGATACGCAGTATTTT.

For this clone: Other DNA variants within this sample encode the same CDR3. The chain employs TRBV29-1 and TRBJ2-3; D may be TRBD2 (6 bases). Trimming took off 4 bases at V and 3 bases at J, with 11 bases between the two ends. Germline-derived CDR1 and CDR2 are SQVTM and ANQGSEA. The CDR3 contains 13 residues. The CDR3, as DNA: TGCAGCGTTGGGGGGAGGTCGACAGATACGCAGTATTTT. Encoded protein: CSVGGRSTDTQYF.